Below, 20 T cell receptor beta chains from the same sample are listed, as sequenced in a study of PD-1 blockade in classical Hodgkin lymphoma. Profiled with immunoSEQ multiplex PCR; TCRdb holds only in-frame clones, not every one. Among tens of thousands of clones listed, under 70% were seen once. Every patient experienced relapse after autologous stem cell transplantation, and brentuximab vedotin exposure varied. The source material was peripheral blood mononuclear cells (PBMCs), sampled before the second cycle of nivolumab. These receptors came from a human donor with classical Hodgkin lymphoma.

In this sample, this clone turned up once. The chain links TRBV4-2 to TRBJ2-1; possibly TRBD2 for D (7 bases). The CDR3 runs to 18 residues. Deletions cut 0 bases from V and 4 bases from J, with 19 bases between. Germline V gives CDR1 LGHNA, CDR2 YNFKEQ. The CDR3 nucleotides read TGTGCCAGCAGCCAAGATAGGCGCGTCGCGGGGGCATACAATGAGCAGTTCTTC. It encodes CASSQDRRVAGAYNEQFF.

The V gene is TRBV10-2, the J gene TRBJ2-1, with 12 bases aligning to TRBD2. Germline V lookup: CDR1 WSHSY, CDR2 SAAADI. The CDR3 runs 16 residues. With 4 bases clipped from V and 10 bases from J, the junction kept 11 bases outside the gene matches. DNA of the CDR3: TGCGCCAGCAGTGCTCATCTAGCGGGGGGGCCAGGCGAGCAGTTCTTC. Translation: CASSAHLAGGPGEQFF.

This clone came up a few times. CDR3 bases: TGTGCCAGCAGCTTAGCTTCCGACGGGGGTTCACCCCTCCACTTT. Translated: CASSLASDGGSPLHF. V and J are TRBV7-9 and TRBJ1-6, with D perhaps matching TRBD1 (5 bases). This CDR3 region has 15 residues. V gave up 0 bases and J gave up 9 bases, with 12 bases separating them. Germline CDR1 SEHNR, CDR2 FQNEAQ (reference sequence).

The genes are TRBV2 and TRBJ1-6; a weak D match, TRBD1 (6 bases). The CDR3 is 15 residues long. Germline CDR1 SNHLY, CDR2 FYNNEI. V lost 4 bases and J 3 bases, leaving 10 bases between the germline ends. The CDR3 coding sequence is TGTGCCAGCAGTGCGGACAGTTACTATAATTCACCCCTCCACTTT. Its protein product is CASSADSYYNSPLHF.

The J gene is TRBJ2-3, the V gene TRBV7-9, with TRBD2 matching over 13 bases. The CDR3 covers 17 residues. V was clipped by 5 bases and J by 3 bases; unmatched bases: 8. CDR1 SEHNR and CDR2 FQNEAQ come from the germline V gene (reference sequence). The CDR3 sequence: CASSKGLAGKSTDTQYF. CDR3 coding DNA: TGTGCCAGCAGCAAGGGACTAGCGGGGAAGTCGACAGATACGCAGTATTTT.

The chain employs TRBV19 and TRBJ1-1; 7 bases align to TRBD1. The CDR3 length is 13 residues. Germline-derived CDR1 and CDR2 are LNHDA and SQIVND (reference sequence). The junction had 6 bases not matched to a gene; V was cut back by 6 bases and J by 5 bases. CDR3 bases: TGTGCCAGTAGCGGACAGGTTGGGACTGAAGCTTTCTTT. This translates into CASSGQVGTEAFF. Drawing the rest from reference TRBV19 and TRBJ1-1, the complete variable domain is DGGITQSPKYLFRKEGQNVTLSCEQNLNHDAMYWYRQDPGQGLRLIYYSQIVNDFQKGDIAEGYSVSREKKESFPLTVTSAQKNPTAFYLCASSGQVGTEAFFGQGTRLTVV.

This rearrangement joins TRBV10-3 to TRBJ2-2; D is possibly TRBD1 (6 bases). The CDR3 spans 14 residues. CDR1 is ENHRY, CDR2 SYGVKD, per germline. Trimming removed 3 bases from V and 12 bases from J, with 17 bases in between. The CDR3 coding sequence is TGTGCCATCAGTGATTACAGCCAGGGGCTAAAGCTGTTTTTT. Protein product: CAISDYSQGLKLFF.

The genes are TRBV6-6 and TRBJ1-1; D perhaps matches TRBD1 (5 bases). Germline values: CDR1 MNHNY, CDR2 SVGAGI (reference sequence). Trimming removed 9 bases from V and 6 bases from J, with 14 bases in between. The CDR3 totals 12 residues. The CDR3 DNA sequence: TGTGCCAGTGTGCGGGGGACGGCTGAAGCTTTCTTT. Encoded protein: CASVRGTAEAFF.

This chain joins TRBV7-6 and TRBJ2-5; D unclear. Germline loops: CDR1 SGHVS, CDR2 FNYEAQ. The CDR3 runs to 13 residues. Trimming pared 5 bases from V and 5 bases from J, leaving 12 bases between. The CDR3 nucleotides are TGTGCCAGCAGCCCCGATTGGGGTGAGACCCAGTACTTC. This codes for CASSPDWGETQYF.

This chain links TRBV7-2 with TRBJ2-6, with a tentative D call TRBD1 (5 bases). Germline V CDR1 and CDR2: SGHTA, FQGNSA. Trimming cost V 3 bases and J 4 bases, with 7 bases left between them. This CDR3 region has 14 residues. DNA for the CDR3: TGTGCCAGCAGCTTGTGGGGCGGGGCCAACGTCCTGACTTTC. Translation: CASSLWGGANVLTF.

This clone was detected a few times. This chain joins TRBV7-2 and TRBJ1-2, with D perhaps TRBD1 (5 bases). Germline CDR1 and CDR2: SGHTA and FQGNSA. V was shortened by 2 bases and J by 7 bases, with 17 bases between the two germline ends. The CDR3 sequence is 15 residues long. Here the CDR3 reads CASSLYVGRGGGYTF. The CDR3 bases are TGTGCCAGCAGCTTATATGTCGGGAGGGGTGGTGGCTACACCTTC.

This chain links TRBV28 with TRBJ1-5; TRBD1 aligns across 8 bases. V was pared by 5 bases and J by 0 bases, with 9 bases of the junction left unmatched. Looked up from germline, CDR1 is MDHEN and CDR2 is SYDVKM. There are 17 residues in the CDR3. As DNA, the CDR3 is TGTGCCAGCAGTGCCTCCGGGACAGGCGGTAGCAATCAGCCCCAGCATTTT. It translates to CASSASGTGGSNQPQHF.

V is TRBV7-2 and J is TRBJ2-7; D might be TRBD1 (6 bases). Germline V gene data show CDR1 as SGHTA and CDR2 as FQGNSA. Trimming pared 1 base from V and 0 bases from J, leaving 10 bases between. The CDR3 has 15 residues. CDR3 sequence reads: CASSLGQGPSYEQYF. DNA for the CDR3: TGTGCCAGCAGCTTAGGGCAGGGGCCCTCCTACGAGCAGTACTTC.

The rearrangement joins TRBV28 to TRBJ1-4; D uncertain. The CDR3 covers 14 residues. Germline loops: CDR1 MDHEN, CDR2 SYDVKM. The germline V and J ends were trimmed by 7 bases and 0 bases, with 9 bases remaining between them. CDR3 region: CASTKYATNEKLFF. CDR3 bases: TGTGCCAGCACAAAATACGCAACTAATGAAAAACTGTTTTTT.

This chain uses TRBV7-2 with TRBJ2-2; 9 bases align to TRBD1. With 6 bases clipped from V and 6 bases from J, the junction kept 17 bases outside the gene matches. Germline V gene lookup returns CDR1 SGHTA and CDR2 FQGNSA. This CDR3 region has 18 residues. The CDR3 loop reads CASSLPPGQGEGAGELFF. CDR3 in DNA: TGTGCCAGCAGTCTTCCGCCGGGACAGGGAGAGGGGGCCGGGGAGCTGTTTTTT.

Remarks on this clone: One junction end does not reproduce the germline sequence, and a read error may be involved. The chain combines TRBV28 with TRBJ1-1, with D unresolved. Per germline, CDR1 MDHEN and CDR2 SYDVKM. The CDR3 runs 14 residues. CDR3 protein: CASTLPRDNTEAFF. The CDR3 DNA reads TGTGCCAGCACTTTACCGAGGGATAACACTGAAGCTTTCTTT.

This clone was seen a handful of times. The gene calls are TRBV9 and TRBJ1-1, with TRBD1 as a possible D gene (6 bases). Trimming removed 4 bases at V and 3 bases at J, with 13 bases between. The CDR3 is 14 amino acids. Germline V CDR1 and CDR2: SGDLS, YYNGEE. The CDR3 region is CASSSGDGHTEAFF. The DNA of the CDR3 is TGTGCCAGCAGCTCAGGGGACGGGCACACTGAAGCTTTCTTT.

The genes are TRBV5-4 and TRBJ1-1; no definite D call. The CDR3 loop spans 13 amino acids. Germline CDR1 reads SGHNT; CDR2 reads YYREEE (reference sequence). V was shortened by 2 bases and J by 5 bases, with 10 bases between the two germline ends. Here the CDR3 DNA reads TGTGCCAGCAGCTTAAGGTCAGGTACTGAAGCTTTCTTT. It encodes CASSLRSGTEAFF.

This clone was counted between two and nine times. The gene calls are TRBV6-5 and TRBJ1-3; D possibly corresponds to TRBD1 (6 bases). V was cut by 8 bases and J by 4 bases, with 12 bases left in between. This CDR3 has 13 amino acids. Germline-derived CDR1 and CDR2 are MNHEY and SVGAGI. The CDR3 sequence is CASGGASGNTIYF. The CDR3 coding sequence is TGTGCCAGCGGGGGCGCATCAGGAAACACCATATATTTT.

The V gene is TRBV6-1, the J gene TRBJ1-2; 8 bases are a match to TRBD1. CDR1 is MNHNS and CDR2 is SASEGT in the germline V gene. The CDR3 runs to 15 residues. The trim removed 5 bases at V and 4 bases at J, leaving 9 bases unmatched. CDR3 residues: CASSQRTGMGYGYTF. The DNA of the CDR3 is TGTGCCAGCAGTCAAAGGACAGGGATGGGCTATGGCTACACCTTC.